This is a list of T cell receptor beta chains from one sample in a study of cytomegalovirus exposure and HLA in healthy donors. Clones were read by immunoSEQ multiplex PCR, and TCRdb kept only the in-frame ones, dropping some. Of tens of thousands of clones detected, 77% appear once; the ten largest clones hold 2.5% to 3.5%. The sequencing sample was made of PBMCs. The receptors shown here come from a man over 45 in good health and CMV-seropositive. Both conserved end residues are part of each CDR3. The order of the fields is D gene, clone size, J gene, V gene, CDR3 DNA, CDR3 protein. The D gene is left open where the match is weak. Not all rows give a size; the values are once, few, many and, for expanded clones, a class.

TRBD1,.,TRBJ1-2,TRBV2,TGTGCCAGCGATGGACAGGACTATGGCTACACCTTC,CASDGQDYGYTF
.,.,TRBJ2-1,TRBV14,TGTGCCAGCAGCCAGTTGGAGACTAGTCGCAATGAGCAGTTCTTC,CASSQLETSRNEQFF
TRBD1,.,TRBJ2-7,TRBV10-3,TGTGCCATCGGAGAGACAGGGAAGGACGAGCAGTACTTC,CAIGETGKDEQYF
TRBD2,.,TRBJ2-2,TRBV7-2,TGTGCCAGCAGCTTAGATAGCGGGGTGAACACCGGGGAGCTGTTTTTT,CASSLDSGVNTGELFF
.,.,TRBJ2-4,TRBV5-8,TGTGCCAGCAGGCCAGGGGTTTCCGCCTCGGTAGCCAAAAACATTCAGTACTTC,CASRPGVSASVAKNIQYF
.,.,TRBJ2-6,TRBV12-1,TGTGCCAGCAGCCCCCATCCGACTAGCGGCGCCAACCTCTCTGGGGCCAACGGCCTGACTTTC,CASSPHPTSGANLSGANGLTF
TRBD2,.,TRBJ2-3,TRBV27,TGTGCCAGCAGTTTAGAGGGGGTAGCGGGAGGACCGGATACGCAGTATTTT,CASSLEGVAGGPDTQYF
.,.,TRBJ1-1,TRBV7-3,TGTGCCAGCAGCTCAGGGGAGCCCCCAACTGAAGCTTTCTTT,CASSSGEPPTEAFF
.,.,TRBJ1-4,TRBV11-2,TGTGCCAGCAGCCAGGCAGGGGTAAAGGAAAAACTGTTTTTT,CASSQAGVKEKLFF
.,.,TRBJ2-1,TRBV7-6,TGTGCCAGCAGCTCCGCCGTGGGGGGCTACAATGAGCAGTTCTTC,CASSSAVGGYNEQFF
TRBD1,.,TRBJ1-6,TRBV6-5,TGTGCCAGCACTCGGGACAGCAATGGAAATTCACCCCTCCACTTT,CASTRDSNGNSPLHF
.,.,TRBJ2-2,TRBV11-1,TGTGCCAGCAGCTTTAGTGTTGACGGGGAGCTGTTTTTT,CASSFSVDGELFF
.,.,TRBJ1-1,TRBV18,TGTGCCAGCTCACCAAACCGGGGGAACACTGAAGCTTTCTTT,CASSPNRGNTEAFF
.,.,TRBJ2-7,TRBV6-8,TGTGCCAGCAGTTTTTTCGGGGGCGAGCAGTACTTC,CASSFFGGEQYF
.,.,TRBJ2-3,TRBV14,TGTGCCAGCAGCCGCTTCGCGACTTTCACAGATACGCAGTATTTT,CASSRFATFTDTQYF
TRBD1,.,TRBJ1-4,TRBV19,TGTGCCAGTAGTATAGGGACAGGGGGAGAAAAACTGTTTTTT,CASSIGTGGEKLFF
TRBD2,.,TRBJ2-7,TRBV11-2,TGTGCCAGCAGCGCACTAGCGGCTCCCTACGAGCAGTACTTC,CASSALAAPYEQYF
.,.,TRBJ1-1,TRBV10-1,TGCGCCAGCAGTGGATTGGACAGTCGTGAAGCTTTCTTT,CASSGLDSREAFF
TRBD2,.,TRBJ2-5,TRBV10-3,TGTGCCATCACCGATAGCTTAGCGGGGCGGGAGACCCAGTACTTC,CAITDSLAGRETQYF
TRBD1,.,TRBJ2-5,TRBV7-7,TGTGCCAGCAGCGACATATACGGGACAGCACAAGAGACCCAGTACTTC,CASSDIYGTAQETQYF
TRBD1,.,TRBJ1-1,TRBV9,TGTGCCAGCAGCGCCGCCGGGACAGGGCACACTGAAGCTTTCTTT,CASSAAGTGHTEAFF
.,.,TRBJ1-3,TRBV19,TGTGCCAGTAGTATAGATCTCTGGCAGAGAGGGTCTGGAAACACCATATATTTT,CASSIDLWQRGSGNTIYF
TRBD2,.,TRBJ2-7,TRBV11-1,TGTGCCAGCAGCCAGGGACTAGCGGTCTACGAGCAGTACTTC,CASSQGLAVYEQYF
TRBD2,.,TRBJ2-7,TRBV11-3,TGTGCCAGCAGCTTCACGGGAGGGTCTATCCACGAGCAGTACTTC,CASSFTGGSIHEQYF
TRBD2,once,TRBJ2-3,TRBV15,TGTGCCACCAGCAGAGTTACTAGCGGGTCCGGCACAGATACGCAGTATTTT,CATSRVTSGSGTDTQYF
TRBD1,.,TRBJ1-1,TRBV4-3,TGCGCCAGCAGCCAGGACAGGGGCCTAAACACTGAAGCTTTCTTT,CASSQDRGLNTEAFF
TRBD1,.,TRBJ1-2,TRBV18,TGTGCCAGCTCACCGTCGTCGGGACAGGGATCTGGCTACACCTTC,CASSPSSGQGSGYTF
.,.,TRBJ1-1,TRBV6-5,TGTGCCAGCAGCCAGGGGCCAACTGGAGCTTTCTTT,CASSQGPTGAFF
.,.,TRBJ2-1,TRBV6-4,TGTGCCAGCAGTGACACTGGGAGTAGCTCCTACAATGAGCAGTTCTTC,CASSDTGSSSYNEQFF
.,.,TRBJ2-1,TRBV5-5,TGTGCCAGCAGCCTCCTAGCAGAGAGTACTGAGCAGTTCTTC,CASSLLAESTEQFF
TRBD2,few,TRBJ2-7,TRBV30,TGTGCCTGGAGTTTAGCGGGAGGTTACGAGCAGTACTTC,CAWSLAGGYEQYF
.,.,TRBJ1-5,TRBV4-2,TGTGCCAGCAGCCTTGGGAGGACGAGCAATCAGCCCCAGCATTTT,CASSLGRTSNQPQHF